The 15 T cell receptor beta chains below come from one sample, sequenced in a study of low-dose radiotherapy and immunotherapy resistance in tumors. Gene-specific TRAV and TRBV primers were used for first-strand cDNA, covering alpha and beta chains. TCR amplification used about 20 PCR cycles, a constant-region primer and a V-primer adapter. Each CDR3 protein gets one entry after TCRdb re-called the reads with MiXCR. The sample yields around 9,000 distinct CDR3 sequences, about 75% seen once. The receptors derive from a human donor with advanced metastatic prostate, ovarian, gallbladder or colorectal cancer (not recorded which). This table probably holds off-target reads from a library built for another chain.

The CDR3 region is CASSPVNGNNEQFF. DNA for the CDR3: TGTGCCAGCTCACCGGTCAATGGAAACAATGAGCAGTTCTTC. The chain combines TRBV18 with TRBJ2-1; D unclear. The germline CDR1 and CDR2 sequences are KGHSH and LQKENI. This CDR3 is built from 14 residues. V was cut by 3 bases and J by 5 bases, with 11 bases left in between.

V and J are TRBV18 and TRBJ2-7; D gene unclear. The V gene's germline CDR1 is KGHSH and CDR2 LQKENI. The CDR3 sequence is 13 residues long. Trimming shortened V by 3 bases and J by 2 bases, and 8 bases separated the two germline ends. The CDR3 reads CASSPRTAYEQYF. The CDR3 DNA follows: TGTGCCAGCTCACCCAGGACGGCCTACGAGCAGTACTTC.

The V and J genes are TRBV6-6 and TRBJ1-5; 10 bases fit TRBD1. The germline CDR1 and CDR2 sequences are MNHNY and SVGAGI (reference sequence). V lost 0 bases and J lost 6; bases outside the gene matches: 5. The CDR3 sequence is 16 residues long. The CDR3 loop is CASSYSTGGGSQPQHF. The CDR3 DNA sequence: TGTGCCAGCAGTTACTCGACAGGGGGCGGGAGTCAGCCCCAGCATTTT.

CDR3 sequence: CASSPRTSGSANLYEQYF. Here the CDR3 DNA reads TGTGCCAGCTCACCAAGGACTAGCGGGAGCGCCAACCTATACGAGCAGTACTTC. The rearrangement links TRBV18 to TRBJ2-7; 13 bases line up with TRBD2. With V trimmed by 2 bases and J by 4 bases, 11 bases remained unmatched. The CDR3 has 18 amino acids. Germline CDR1 is KGHSH and CDR2 is LQKENI.

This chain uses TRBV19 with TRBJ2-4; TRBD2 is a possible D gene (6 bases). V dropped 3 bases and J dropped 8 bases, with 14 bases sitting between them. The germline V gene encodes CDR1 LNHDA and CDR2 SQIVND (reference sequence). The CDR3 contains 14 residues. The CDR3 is CASSIGRERDIQYF. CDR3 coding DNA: TGTGCCAGTAGTATTGGGCGGGAAAGAGACATTCAGTACTTC.

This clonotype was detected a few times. The CDR3 sequence is CASSQQGNTEAFF. CDR3 sequence (DNA): TGTGCCAGCAGCCAACAGGGGAACACTGAAGCTTTCTTT. V gene TRBV11-2 combines with J gene TRBJ1-1, with D perhaps matching TRBD1 (6 bases). V was clipped by 5 bases and J by 1 base, with 8 bases between them. CDR3 length: 13 amino acids. Germline CDR1 SGHAT, CDR2 FQNNGV.

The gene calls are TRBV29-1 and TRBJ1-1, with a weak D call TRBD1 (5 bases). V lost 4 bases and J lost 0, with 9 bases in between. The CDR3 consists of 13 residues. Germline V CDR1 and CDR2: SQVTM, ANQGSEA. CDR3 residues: CSVARQMNTEAFF. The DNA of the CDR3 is TGCAGCGTTGCGAGACAGATGAACACTGAAGCTTTCTTT.

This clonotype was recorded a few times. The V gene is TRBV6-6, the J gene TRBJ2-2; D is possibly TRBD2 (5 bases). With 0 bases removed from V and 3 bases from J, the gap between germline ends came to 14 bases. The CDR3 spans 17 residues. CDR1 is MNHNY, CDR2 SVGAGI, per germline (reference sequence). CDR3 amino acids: CASSYSKNMRDTGELFF. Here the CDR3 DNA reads TGTGCCAGCAGTTACTCGAAGAATATGAGGGACACCGGGGAGCTGTTTTTT.

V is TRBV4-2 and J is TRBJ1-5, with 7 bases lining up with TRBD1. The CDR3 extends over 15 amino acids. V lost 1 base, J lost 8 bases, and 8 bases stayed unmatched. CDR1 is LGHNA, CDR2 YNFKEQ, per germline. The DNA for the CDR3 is TGTGCCAGCAGCCAAGTCGCAACAGGGGAAGAGCCCCAGCATTTT. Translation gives CASSQVATGEEPQHF.

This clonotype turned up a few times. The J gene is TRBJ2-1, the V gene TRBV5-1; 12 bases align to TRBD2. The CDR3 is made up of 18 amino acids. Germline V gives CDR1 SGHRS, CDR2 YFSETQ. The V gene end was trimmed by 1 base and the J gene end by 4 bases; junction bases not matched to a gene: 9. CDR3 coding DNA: TGCGCCAGCAGCTTGTCACTAGCGGGAGGTGGGGTATACAATGAGCAGTTCTTC. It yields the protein CASSLSLAGGGVYNEQFF.

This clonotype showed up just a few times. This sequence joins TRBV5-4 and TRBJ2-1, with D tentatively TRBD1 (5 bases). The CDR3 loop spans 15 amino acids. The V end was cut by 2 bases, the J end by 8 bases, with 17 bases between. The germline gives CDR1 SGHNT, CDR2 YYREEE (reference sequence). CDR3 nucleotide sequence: TGTGCCAGCAGCTTACCACTGGGGCGGTCGGATGAGCAGTTCTTC. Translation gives CASSLPLGRSDEQFF.

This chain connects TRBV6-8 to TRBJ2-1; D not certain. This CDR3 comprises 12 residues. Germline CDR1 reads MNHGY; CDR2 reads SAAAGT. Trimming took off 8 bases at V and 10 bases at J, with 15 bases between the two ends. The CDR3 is CASWSIGREQFF. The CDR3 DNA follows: TGTGCCAGCTGGAGCATCGGACGCGAGCAGTTCTTC.

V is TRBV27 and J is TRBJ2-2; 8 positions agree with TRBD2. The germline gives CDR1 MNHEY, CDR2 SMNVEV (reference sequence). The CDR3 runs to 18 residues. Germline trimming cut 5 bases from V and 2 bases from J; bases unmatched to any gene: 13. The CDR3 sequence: CASSSPPLAGVNTGELFF. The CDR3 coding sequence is TGTGCCAGCAGTAGCCCCCCTCTAGCGGGCGTCAACACCGGGGAGCTGTTTTTT.

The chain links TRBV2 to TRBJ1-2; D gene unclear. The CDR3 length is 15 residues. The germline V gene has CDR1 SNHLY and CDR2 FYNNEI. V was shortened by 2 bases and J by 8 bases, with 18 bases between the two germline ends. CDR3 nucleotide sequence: TGTGCCAGCAGTGAATTCGAAAAACAGAGCACAGGCTACACCTTC. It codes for CASSEFEKQSTGYTF.

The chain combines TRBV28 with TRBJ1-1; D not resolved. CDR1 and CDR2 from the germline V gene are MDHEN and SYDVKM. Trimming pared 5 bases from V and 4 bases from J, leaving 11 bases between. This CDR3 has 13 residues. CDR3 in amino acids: CASSGRARTEAFF. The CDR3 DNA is TGTGCCAGCAGTGGGAGGGCGCGCACTGAAGCTTTCTTT.